This TCR beta chain was identified in a study of blood T cell repertoires in COVID-19. Study-wide background: Samples representing acute and convalescent COVID-19 were sourced from the United States, Italy and Spain.

The J segment lost 7 bases and the V segment lost 8 bases, leaving 5 bases of the junction unmatched. The CDR3 is 13 amino acids. Study processing details: Reference gene primer amplification gave estimated nucleated cell counts. TCRdb's table, derived via immunoSEQ multiplex PCR, lists solely in-frame clones and lacks some. That table furnishes V, J and clone size, whereas the DNA furnished D and trimming. The table has 70,000 or so clones, around 83% seen once. This sequence joins TRBV12-3 or TRBV12-4 and TRBJ2-1, with 10 bases matching TRBD2. Sequenced: peripheral blood. This TCR was sampled from a woman in her fifties or sixties with acute or convalescent COVID-19. The CDR3 loop is CASLAGVGNEQFF. The CDR3 DNA follows: TGTGCCAGCCTAGCGGGGGTCGGAAATGAGCAGTTCTTC.